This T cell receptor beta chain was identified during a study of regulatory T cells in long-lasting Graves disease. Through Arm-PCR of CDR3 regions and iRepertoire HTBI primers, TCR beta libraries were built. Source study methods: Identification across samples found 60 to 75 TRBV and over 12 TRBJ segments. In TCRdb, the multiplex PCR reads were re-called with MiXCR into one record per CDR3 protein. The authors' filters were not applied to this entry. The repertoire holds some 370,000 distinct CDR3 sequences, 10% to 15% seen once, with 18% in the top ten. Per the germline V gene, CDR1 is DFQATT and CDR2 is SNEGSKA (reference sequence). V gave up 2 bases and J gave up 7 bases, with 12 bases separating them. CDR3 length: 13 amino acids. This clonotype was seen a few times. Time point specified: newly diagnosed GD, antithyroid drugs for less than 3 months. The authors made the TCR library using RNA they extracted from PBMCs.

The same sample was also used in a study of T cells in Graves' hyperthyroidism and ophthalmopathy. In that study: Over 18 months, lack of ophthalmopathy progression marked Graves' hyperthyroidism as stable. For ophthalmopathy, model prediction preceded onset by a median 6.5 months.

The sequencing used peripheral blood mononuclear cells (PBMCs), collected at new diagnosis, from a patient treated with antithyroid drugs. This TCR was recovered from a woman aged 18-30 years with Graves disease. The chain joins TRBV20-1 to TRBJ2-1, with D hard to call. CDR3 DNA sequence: TGCAGTGCTAGAATTCCAATAGAAAATGAGCAGTTCTTC. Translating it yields CSARIPIENEQFF.